The following is a T cell receptor beta chain sequence with its context. V dropped 5 bases and J dropped 7; count of bases not matched to a gene: 2. This CDR3 comprises 12 residues. Germline V gives CDR1 SGHTA, CDR2 FQGTGA. This specimen comes from a study of blood T cell repertoires in COVID-19. The wider study: From the United States, Italy and Spain came samples of acute and convalescent COVID-19. PBMCs, B-cell-depleted T cells, or T cells were the source of the cDNA or gDNA that made up the material.

In the original analysis: Cell counts per sample came from amplifying reference gene primers. The method was immunoSEQ multiplex PCR; TCRdb's version includes in-frame clones alone and lacks a portion of them. V, J and clone size are taken as reported in that table, and D and trimming were inferred from the DNA itself. Here the sample spans under 200,000 clones, about 80% being singletons. Sequenced: peripheral blood. The clonotype originates from a man aged 65-85 years with active or convalescent COVID-19. The genes are TRBV7-3 and TRBJ2-1, with 7 bases matching TRBD1. The CDR3 region is CASSPGQNEQFF. Written as DNA, the CDR3 is TGTGCCAGCAGCCCGGGACAGAATGAGCAGTTCTTC.